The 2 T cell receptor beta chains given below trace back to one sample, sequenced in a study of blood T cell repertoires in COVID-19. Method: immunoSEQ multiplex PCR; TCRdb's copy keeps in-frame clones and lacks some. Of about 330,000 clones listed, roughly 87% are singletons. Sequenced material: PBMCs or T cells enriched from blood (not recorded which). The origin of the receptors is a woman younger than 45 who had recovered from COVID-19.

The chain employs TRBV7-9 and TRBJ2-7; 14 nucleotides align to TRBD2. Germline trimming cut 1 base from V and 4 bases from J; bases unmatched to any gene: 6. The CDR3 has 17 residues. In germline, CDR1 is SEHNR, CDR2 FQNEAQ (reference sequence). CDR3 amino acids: CASSLGGLAGVKYEQYF. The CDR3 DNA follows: TGTGCCAGCAGCTTAGGGGGACTAGCGGGGGTTAAGTACGAGCAGTACTTC.

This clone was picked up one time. DNA for the CDR3: TGTGCCAGCAGCTTAGGTTCATGGAGGGGGCGCGAAGATAATTCACCCCTCCACTTT. It specifies CASSLGSWRGREDNSPLHF. The chain employs TRBV7-2 and TRBJ1-6; 7 nucleotides align to TRBD1. The junction had 14 bases not matched to a gene; V was cut back by 1 base and J by 5 bases. This CDR3 region has 19 residues. Germline V gene lookup returns CDR1 SGHTA and CDR2 FQGNSA.